The source of this TCR beta chain is a study of blood T cell repertoires in COVID-19 (dated by TCRdb to the early 2020s). Context from the whole study: Samples covering the acute and convalescent phases of COVID-19 were provided by collaborators in the United States, Italy and Spain. Nearly every sample came with metadata listing a de-identified subject ID, COVID-19 status, age in years and sex. Where HLA class I and class II types were available, the types were taken from metadata supplied by the sample provider, not from assay-based typing. The prospective study material was composed of cDNA or gDNA derived from T cells, B-cell-depleted T cells, or PBMCs. Subjects who had been exposed to COVID-19, were actively infected with it, or had recovered from it provided the deeply sampled blood TCRbeta repertoires that made up the dataset. The repertoires were made available in a free public database intended to serve as a resource for research on the immune response to SARS-CoV-2. The samples were drawn from the first 160 participants of the ongoing ImmuneRACE study and from more than 1,000 subjects provided by 6 global collaborators. On the study overall, not on this receptor specifically: Clinical and demographic metadata were provided uncurated, with the amount varying by source and participant.

In the germline V gene, CDR1 corresponds to SNHLY and CDR2 to FYNNEI. V lost 8 bases and J lost 0 bases, and the count of bases not matched to a germline gene is 7. The CDR3 goes from the cysteine to the phenylalanine over 17 residues. Just the 51-base CDR3 DNA is kept, in frame starting at base 1. On this clone itself: Its antigen is unknown. No qualities accompany the bases; no much larger clone lies one base away.

The immunoSEQ Assay, a bias-controlled multiplex PCR, was used to amplify TCRbeta CDR3 regions from genomic DNA. On the authors' methods: Within the assay, amplification of reference gene primers was used to estimate how many nucleated cells each sample contained. To quantify the absolute abundance of each unique TCRbeta CDR3 rearrangement, sequence reads were collapsed and filtered. Productive Simpson clonality was computed per sample as the square root of Simpson's diversity index over productive rearrangements. TCRdb stores this immuneACCESS table with in-frame sequences only. Part of the clones is absent; in the studies checked, under half of the shortfall reflects unresolved V genes, and no reason is known for the rest. The DNA gave D and trimming, while V, J and clone size come from that table. The sample has about 87,000 clones on record, 80% to 90% of them singletons. The top ten clones comprise 5.2% of the sample.

Collaborating institutions collected whole blood in K2EDTA tubes following their own protocols. For TCRbeta analysis, collaborators shipped samples as frozen whole blood, isolated PBMCs, or DNA extracted from either of those sample types. The TCR comes from an elderly woman with active COVID-19. The chain links TRBV2 with TRBJ2-4; the junction holds 13 bases that match TRBD2. Sequenced: peripheral blood. The sequence in DNA is TGTGCCAGCGGCAGACTAGCGGGAGGTATAGCCAAAAACATTCAGTACTTC. This translates into CASGRLAGGIAKNIQYF.